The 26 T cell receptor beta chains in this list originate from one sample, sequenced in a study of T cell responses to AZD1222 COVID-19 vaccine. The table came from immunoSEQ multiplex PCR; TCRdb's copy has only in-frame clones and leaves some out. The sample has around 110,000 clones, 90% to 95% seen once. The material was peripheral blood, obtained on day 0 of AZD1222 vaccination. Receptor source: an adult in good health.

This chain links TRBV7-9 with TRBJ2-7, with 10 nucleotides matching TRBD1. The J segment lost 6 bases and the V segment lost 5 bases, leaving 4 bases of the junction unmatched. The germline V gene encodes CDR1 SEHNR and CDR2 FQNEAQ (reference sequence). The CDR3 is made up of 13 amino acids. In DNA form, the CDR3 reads TGTGCCAGCAGCCTTGGGACAGGGGCCGAGCAGTACTTC. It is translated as CASSLGTGAEQYF.

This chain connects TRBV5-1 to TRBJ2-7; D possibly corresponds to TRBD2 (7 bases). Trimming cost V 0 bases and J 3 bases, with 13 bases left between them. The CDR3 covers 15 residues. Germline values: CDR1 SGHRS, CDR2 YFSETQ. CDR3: CASSLEGGPNYEQYF. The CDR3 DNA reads TGCGCCAGCAGCTTGGAGGGGGGGCCCAACTACGAGCAGTACTTC.

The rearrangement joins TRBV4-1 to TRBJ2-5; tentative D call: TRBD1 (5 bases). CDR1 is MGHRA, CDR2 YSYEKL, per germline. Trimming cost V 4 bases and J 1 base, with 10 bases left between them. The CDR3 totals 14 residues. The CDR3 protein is CASSLRQLQETQYF. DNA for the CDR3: TGCGCCAGCAGCCTCAGACAGCTCCAAGAGACCCAGTACTTC.

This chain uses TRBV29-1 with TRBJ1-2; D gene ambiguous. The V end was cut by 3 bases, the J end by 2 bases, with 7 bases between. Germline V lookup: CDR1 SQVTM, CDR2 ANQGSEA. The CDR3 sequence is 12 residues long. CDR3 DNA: TGCAGCGTTGAGTTGGGGAACTATGGCTACACCTTC. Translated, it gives CSVELGNYGYTF.

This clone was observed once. The CDR3 sequence is CASSETLNYGYTF. The CDR3 DNA reads TGTGCCAGCAGTGAAACGCTTAACTATGGCTACACCTTC. V gene TRBV6-1 combines with J gene TRBJ1-2; D remains ambiguous. Germline lookup yields CDR1 MNHNS and CDR2 SASEGT. The CDR3 has 13 residues. The V and J ends lost 2 bases and 1 base respectively, with 5 bases between them.

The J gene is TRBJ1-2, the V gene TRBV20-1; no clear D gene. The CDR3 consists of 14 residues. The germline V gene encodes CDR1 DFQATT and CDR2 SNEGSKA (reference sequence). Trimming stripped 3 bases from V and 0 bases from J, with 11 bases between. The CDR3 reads CSASGSRSNYGYTF. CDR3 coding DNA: TGCAGTGCTAGTGGGTCCCGATCTAACTATGGCTACACCTTC.

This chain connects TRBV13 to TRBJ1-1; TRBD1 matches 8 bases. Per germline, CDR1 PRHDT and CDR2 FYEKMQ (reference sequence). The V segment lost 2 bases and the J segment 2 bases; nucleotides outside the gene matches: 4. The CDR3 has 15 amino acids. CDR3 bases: TGTGCCAGCAGCTTACAGGGGGCGAAAAACACTGAAGCTTTCTTT. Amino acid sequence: CASSLQGAKNTEAFF. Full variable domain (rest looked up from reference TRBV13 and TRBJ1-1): AAGVIQSPRHLIKEKRETATLKCYPIPRHDTVYWYQQGPGQDPQFLISFYEKMQSDKGSIPDRFSAQQFSDYHSELNMSSLELGDSALYFCASSLQGAKNTEAFFGQGTRLTVV.

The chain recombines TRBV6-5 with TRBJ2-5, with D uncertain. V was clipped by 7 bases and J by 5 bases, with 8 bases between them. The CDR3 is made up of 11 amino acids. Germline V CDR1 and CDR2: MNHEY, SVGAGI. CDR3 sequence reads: CASTMRETQYF. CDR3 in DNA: TGTGCCAGCACCATGCGGGAGACCCAGTACTTC.

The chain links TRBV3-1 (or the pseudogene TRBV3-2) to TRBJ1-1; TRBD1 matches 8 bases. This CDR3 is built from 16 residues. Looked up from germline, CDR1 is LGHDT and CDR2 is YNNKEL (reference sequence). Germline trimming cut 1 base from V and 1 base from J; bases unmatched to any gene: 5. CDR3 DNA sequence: TGTGCCAGCAGCCAAGGGAATCAGGGGGCGAACACTGAAGCTTTCTTT. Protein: CASSQGNQGANTEAFF.

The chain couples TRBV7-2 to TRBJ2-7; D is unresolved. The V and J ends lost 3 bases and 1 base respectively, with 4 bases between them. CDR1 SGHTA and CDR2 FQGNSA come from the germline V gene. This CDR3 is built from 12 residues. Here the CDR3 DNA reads TGTGCCAGCAGCTTCGGGTCCTACGAGCAGTACTTC. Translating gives CASSFGSYEQYF.

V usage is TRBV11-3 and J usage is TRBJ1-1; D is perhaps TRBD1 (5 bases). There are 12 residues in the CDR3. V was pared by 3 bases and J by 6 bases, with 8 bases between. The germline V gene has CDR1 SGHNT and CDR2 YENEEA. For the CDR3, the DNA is TGTGCCAGCAGCTTCGGCAGGGCTGAAGCTTTCTTT. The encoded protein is CASSFGRAEAFF.

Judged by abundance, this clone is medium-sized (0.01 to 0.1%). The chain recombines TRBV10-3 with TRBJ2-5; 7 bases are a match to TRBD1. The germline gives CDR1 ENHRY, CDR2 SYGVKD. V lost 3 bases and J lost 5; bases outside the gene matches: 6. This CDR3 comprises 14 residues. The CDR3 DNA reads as TGTGCCATCAGTGAAGGGACAGATCTTGAGACCCAGTACTTC. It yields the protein CAISEGTDLETQYF.

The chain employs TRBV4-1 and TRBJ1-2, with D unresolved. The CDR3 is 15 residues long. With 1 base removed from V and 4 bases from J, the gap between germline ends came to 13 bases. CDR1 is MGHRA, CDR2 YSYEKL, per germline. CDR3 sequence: CASSQGGQIVYGYTF. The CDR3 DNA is TGCGCCAGCAGCCAAGGAGGGCAGATAGTCTATGGCTACACCTTC.

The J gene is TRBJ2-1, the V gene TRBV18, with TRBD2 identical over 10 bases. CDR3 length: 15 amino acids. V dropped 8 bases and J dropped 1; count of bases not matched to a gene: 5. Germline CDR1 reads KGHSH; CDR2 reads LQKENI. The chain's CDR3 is CASEPSGGSYNEQFF. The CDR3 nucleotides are TGTGCCAGCGAACCTAGCGGGGGTTCCTACAATGAGCAGTTCTTC.

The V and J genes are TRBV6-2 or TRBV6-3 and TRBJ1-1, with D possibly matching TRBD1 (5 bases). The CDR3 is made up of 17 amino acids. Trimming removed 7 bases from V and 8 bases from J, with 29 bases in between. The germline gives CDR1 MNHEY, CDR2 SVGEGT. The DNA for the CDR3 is TGTGCCAGCACTTATGGACTGAGATCAGGGATGGGCAGAGAAGCTTTCTTT. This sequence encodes CASTYGLRSGMGREAFF.

This CDR3 reads CASSYEYGSPRTYEQYF. Here the CDR3 DNA reads TGTGCCAGCAGTTATGAGTACGGGTCCCCTCGTACCTACGAGCAGTACTTC. The J gene is TRBJ2-7, the V gene TRBV6-2 or TRBV6-3, with D hard to call. Per the germline V gene, CDR1 is MNHEY and CDR2 is SVGEGT. The CDR3 contains 17 residues. Trimming took off 3 bases at V and 2 bases at J, with 20 bases between the two ends.

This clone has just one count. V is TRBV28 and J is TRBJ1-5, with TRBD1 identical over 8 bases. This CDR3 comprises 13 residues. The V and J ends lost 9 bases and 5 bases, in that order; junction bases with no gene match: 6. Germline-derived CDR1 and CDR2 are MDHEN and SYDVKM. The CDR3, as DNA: TGTGCCAGTCAGGGACAGGAATATCAGCCCCAGCATTTT. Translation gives CASQGQEYQPQHF.

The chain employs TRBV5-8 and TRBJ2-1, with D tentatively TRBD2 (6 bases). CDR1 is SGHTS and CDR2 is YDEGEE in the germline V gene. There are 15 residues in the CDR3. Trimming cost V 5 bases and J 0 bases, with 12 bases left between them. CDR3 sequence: CASRGGAGSYNEQFF. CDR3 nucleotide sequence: TGTGCCAGCAGGGGGGGTGCTGGCTCCTACAATGAGCAGTTCTTC. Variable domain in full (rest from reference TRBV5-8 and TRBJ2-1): EAGVTQSPTHLIKTRGQQATLRCSPISGHTSVYWYQQALGLGLQFLLWYDEGEERNRGNFPPRFSGRQFPNYSSELNVNALELEDSALYLCASRGGAGSYNEQFFGPGTRLTVL.

CDR3 amino acids: CASSQEGGSNQPQHF. CDR3 coding DNA: TGCGCCAGCAGCCAAGAGGGGGGTAGCAATCAGCCCCAGCATTTT. The chain has TRBV4-3 and TRBJ1-5; maybe TRBD1 (5 bases). V was cut by 0 bases and J by 0 bases, with 6 bases left in between. The CDR3 covers 15 residues. Germline lookup yields CDR1 LGHNA and CDR2 YSLEER.

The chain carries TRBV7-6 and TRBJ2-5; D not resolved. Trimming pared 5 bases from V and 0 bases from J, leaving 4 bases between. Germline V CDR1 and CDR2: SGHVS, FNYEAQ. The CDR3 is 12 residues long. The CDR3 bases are TGTGCCAGCAGCCGAAACCAAGAGACCCAGTACTTC. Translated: CASSRNQETQYF.

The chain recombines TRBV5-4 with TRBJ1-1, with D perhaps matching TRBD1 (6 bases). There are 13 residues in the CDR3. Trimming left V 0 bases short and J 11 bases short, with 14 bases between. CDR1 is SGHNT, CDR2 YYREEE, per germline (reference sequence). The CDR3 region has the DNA TGTGCCAGCAGCTTGGGGGGGAGCAGGGGCGCTTTCTTT. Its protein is CASSLGGSRGAFF.

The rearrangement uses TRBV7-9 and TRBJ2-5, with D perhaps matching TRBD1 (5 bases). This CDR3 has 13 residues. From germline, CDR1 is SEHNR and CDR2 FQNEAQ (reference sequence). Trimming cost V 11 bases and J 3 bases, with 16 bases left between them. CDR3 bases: TGTGCCGTTCGGAAGGGGTCGAAAGAGACCCAGTACTTC. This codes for CAVRKGSKETQYF. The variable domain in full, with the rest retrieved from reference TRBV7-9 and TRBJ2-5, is DTGVSQNPRHKITKRGQNVTFRCDPISEHNRLYWYRQTLGQGPEFLTYFQNEAQLEKSRLLSDRFSAERPKGSFSTLEIQRTEQGDSAMYLCAVRKGSKETQYFGPGTRLLVL.

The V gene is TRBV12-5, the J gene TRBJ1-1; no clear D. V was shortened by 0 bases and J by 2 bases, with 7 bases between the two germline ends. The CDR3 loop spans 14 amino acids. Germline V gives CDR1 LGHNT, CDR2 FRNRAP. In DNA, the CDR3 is TGTGCTAGTGGTTTGGTCGAATTAAACACTGAAGCTTTCTTT. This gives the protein CASGLVELNTEAFF.

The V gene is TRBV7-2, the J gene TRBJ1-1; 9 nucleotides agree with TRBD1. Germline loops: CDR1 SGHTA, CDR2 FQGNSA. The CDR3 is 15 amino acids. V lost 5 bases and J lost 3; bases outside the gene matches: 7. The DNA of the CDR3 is TGTGCCAGCAGCACATCCGGGACAGGGTACACTGAAGCTTTCTTT. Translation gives CASSTSGTGYTEAFF.

The CDR3 is CASSRTENTEAFF. CDR3 in DNA: TGTGCCAGCAGCCGGACAGAGAACACTGAAGCTTTCTTT. The J gene is TRBJ1-1, the V gene TRBV11-2; possibly TRBD1 for D (6 bases). Trimming shortened V by 5 bases and J by 1 base, and 8 bases separated the two germline ends. Germline V CDR1 and CDR2: SGHAT, FQNNGV. The CDR3 is 13 amino acids.

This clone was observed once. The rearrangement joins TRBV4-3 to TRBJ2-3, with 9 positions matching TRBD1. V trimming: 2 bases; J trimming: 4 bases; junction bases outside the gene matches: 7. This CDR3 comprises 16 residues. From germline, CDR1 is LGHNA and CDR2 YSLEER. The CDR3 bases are TGCGCCAGCAGCCAATCACCTACAGGGGGCGCAGATACGCAGTATTTT. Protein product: CASSQSPTGGADTQYF.